This is a list of T cell receptor beta chains from one sample in a study of cytomegalovirus exposure and HLA in healthy donors. Measured with immunoSEQ multiplex PCR; TCRdb has only the in-frame clones, and not every one. The sample has around 130,000 clones, 84% seen once. Input material: PBMCs. These receptor sequences come from a woman aged 18-29 years in good health and CMV-seropositive. Both conserved end residues are part of each CDR3. The D gene is left open where the match is weak. The size of a clone is reported for some rows only, either as once, few or many, or as a class for expanded clones.

TRBD2,TRBJ2-1,TRBV2,.,TGTGCCAGCAGTGGGGATCTAGCGGGGGGGATTTCCTACAATGAGCAGTTCTTC,CASSGDLAGGISYNEQFF
TRBD1,TRBJ1-4,TRBV29-1,.,TGCAGCGCGGGGACAGGCAATGAAAAACTGTTTTTT,CSAGTGNEKLFF
TRBD2,TRBJ2-1,TRBV6-1,.,TGTGCCAGCAGTGAGGGAAGCGGGGGGCAGGGTGAGCAGTTCTTC,CASSEGSGGQGEQFF
.,TRBJ2-3,TRBV5-1,.,TGCGCCAGCAGCGTCGGGGGAGGCACAGATACGCAGTATTTT,CASSVGGGTDTQYF
TRBD1,TRBJ1-6,TRBV28,.,TGTGCCAGCAGTCATGACAGGGGGGGTAACAATTCACCCCTCCACTTT,CASSHDRGGNNSPLHF
TRBD2,TRBJ2-1,TRBV30,.,TGTGCCTGGGATACTAGCGGGTACAATGAGCAGTTCTTC,CAWDTSGYNEQFF
.,TRBJ2-5,TRBV27,.,TGTGCCAGCCGTAATAGGGCAGGGAAAGAGACCCAGTACTTC,CASRNRAGKETQYF
.,TRBJ1-3,TRBV25-1,.,TGTGCCAGCAGTGCGACACAGGGATCTGGAAACACCATATATTTT,CASSATQGSGNTIYF
.,TRBJ2-3,TRBV23-1,.,TGCGCCAGCAGTCAATCGGGGGGTCCCACAGATACGCAGTATTTT,CASSQSGGPTDTQYF
TRBD2,TRBJ2-7,TRBV5-4,.,TGTGCCAGCAGGACGGGGACTAGCGGGAGCTCCTACGAGCAGTACTTC,CASRTGTSGSSYEQYF
TRBD2,TRBJ2-1,TRBV18,.,TGTGCCAGCTCTCCGACCGGGACTAGCGGAAACAATGAGCAGTTCTTC,CASSPTGTSGNNEQFF
TRBD1,TRBJ2-7,TRBV10-3,.,TGTGCCATCAGTGAGTCGTCAGGGGGCGGTTACGAGCAGTACTTC,CAISESSGGGYEQYF
.,TRBJ1-6,TRBV5-1,.,TGCGCCAGCAGCTTGGGAGGGAGCTCCTATAATTCACCCCTCCACTTT,CASSLGGSSYNSPLHF
.,TRBJ2-7,TRBV5-1,few,TGCGCCAGCAGCTTTGGCGCGGGGGCCATGTACGAGCAGTACTTC,CASSFGAGAMYEQYF
TRBD1,TRBJ1-6,TRBV5-6,.,TGTGCCAGGAAATTTGAGGACAGGGGGCTTGATTCACCCCTCCACTTT,CARKFEDRGLDSPLHF
TRBD1,TRBJ1-1,TRBV6-5,.,TGTGCCAGCAGTTCAGGGGGCCTAGCAGCTTTCTTT,CASSSGGLAAFF
TRBD1,TRBJ1-5,TRBV2,.,TGTGCCAGCAGTAGACAGGGGGCAGGTCAGCCCCAGCATTTT,CASSRQGAGQPQHF
.,TRBJ1-2,TRBV27,.,TGTGCCAGCAGTTTCTCGTACACCAACTATGGCTACACCTTC,CASSFSYTNYGYTF
.,TRBJ1-1,TRBV5-1,.,TGCGCCAGCAGTTCAGGGATCACTGAAGCTTTCTTT,CASSSGITEAFF
.,TRBJ2-1,TRBV4-1,.,TGCGCCAGCAGAAACACAGGGTTTGGTGAGCAGTTCTTC,CASRNTGFGEQFF
TRBD2,TRBJ2-1,TRBV6-5,.,TGTGCCAGCAGTTACGCCGGGGGGTACAATGAGCAGTTCTTC,CASSYAGGYNEQFF
TRBD2,TRBJ2-5,TRBV5-1,.,TGCGCCAGCAGCTTAACAGGGACTAGTCAAGAGACCCAGTACTTC,CASSLTGTSQETQYF
TRBD1,TRBJ2-7,TRBV5-5,.,TGTGCCAGCAGTCACCCCGGGACAGGGGCCTACGAGCAGTACTTC,CASSHPGTGAYEQYF
TRBD1,TRBJ1-1,TRBV6-5,.,TGTGCCAGCAGCCAGACAGGGGTTCGTACTGAAGCTTTCTTT,CASSQTGVRTEAFF
TRBD2,TRBJ2-2,TRBV7-8,few,TGTGCCAGCAGCATTGGTAGCGGGGGGGGAACCGGGGAGCTGTTTTTT,CASSIGSGGGTGELFF
TRBD1,TRBJ1-6,TRBV30,few,TGTGCCTGGAGTTCCGGGACAGGGTGGAATTCACCCCTCCACTTT,CAWSSGTGWNSPLHF
.,TRBJ1-1,TRBV5-3,.,TGTGCCAGAAGCTGGACGGGACTGAGGAACACTGAAGCTTTCTTT,CARSWTGLRNTEAFF
.,TRBJ1-1,TRBV19,.,TGTGCCAGTAGTATCTCGGGTTACACTGAAGCTTTCTTT,CASSISGYTEAFF
TRBD2,TRBJ2-1,TRBV7-8,few,TGTGCCAGCAGCTTAGTTAGAGGCGGGGGGGTGAATGAGCAGTTCTTC,CASSLVRGGGVNEQFF
.,TRBJ1-1,TRBV6-5,.,TGTGCCAGCAGTGAAGGACAGCTGAACACTGAAGCTTTCTTT,CASSEGQLNTEAFF
.,TRBJ2-7,TRBV5-6,.,TGTGCCAGCAGCAGCCGGGACATCTCGTCCTACGAGCAGTACTTC,CASSSRDISSYEQYF
TRBD1,TRBJ1-2,TRBV29-1,few,TGCAGCGTTGGACAGGGGGATGGCTACACCTTC,CSVGQGDGYTF
.,TRBJ2-5,TRBV9,.,TGTGCCAGCAGCGTCGGGGACTGGCTACAAGAGACCCAGTACTTC,CASSVGDWLQETQYF
.,TRBJ1-1,TRBV6-5,.,TGTGCCAGCAGTTACACTCACCGCAGGACTGAAGCTTTCTTT,CASSYTHRRTEAFF
.,TRBJ2-7,TRBV27,.,TGTGCCAGCAGTTTATCGTCCGGGACAAGCTCCTACGAGCAGTACTTC,CASSLSSGTSSYEQYF
.,TRBJ1-2,TRBV6-5,.,TGTGCCAGCAGTTCTCCAGGGGATGGCTACACCTTC,CASSSPGDGYTF